The clone carrying this T cell receptor beta chain has at least ten counts. Its antigen remains unidentified. This specimen comes from a study of breast tumors, draining lymph nodes, adjacent tissues. Whole-study results and caveats: Most tumor T cells seemingly derive from lymph node, then expand in tumor. Luminal-like breast cancer showed significantly higher tumor–nontumor repertoire similarity than basal-like.

One entry per CDR3 protein, called by TCRdb with MiXCR from the multiplex PCR reads. The data show approximately 6,900 distinct CDR3 sequences, around two fifths seen once. Germline V gene data show CDR1 as MNHNS and CDR2 as SASEGT. The CDR3 loop spans 15 amino acids. V gave up 6 bases and J gave up 3 bases; unmatched junction bases: 8. V and J are TRBV6-1 and TRBJ2-7, with 10 bases identical to TRBD2. The sample comprised tumor-adjacent breast tissue. The clonotype was recovered from a female donor with breast cancer. Some clones in this sample may be carry-over from other donors' samples. The CDR3 DNA reads TGTGCCAGCAGGGCAGGACTAGCGGACCTCTACGAGCAGTACTTC. Its translation: CASRAGLADLYEQYF.